This TCR beta chain was found in a study of T cell responses to AZD1222 COVID-19 vaccine. Sequencing was performed with immunoSEQ multiplex PCR; in TCRdb, only in-frame clones are kept and a portion is missing. In the table there are more than 150,000 clones, around 94% of which are singletons. Trimming took off 3 bases at V and 6 bases at J, with 9 bases between the two ends. The CDR3 extends over 13 amino acids. The rearrangement links TRBV12-3 or TRBV12-4 to TRBJ1-5, with a possible D match to TRBD1 (5 bases). The sequencing used peripheral blood, collected 28 days after the second AZD1222 dose. The TCR sequence derives from an adult who received the AZD1222 COVID-19 vaccine. The CDR3 bases are TGTGCCAGCAGTTTCAGGGTAGCTCAGCCCCAGCATTTT. As protein: CASSFRVAQPQHF.